This TCR beta chain comes out of a study of blood T cell repertoires in COVID-19. Whole-study context: COVID-19 samples from acute and convalescent phases originated in the United States, Italy and Spain.

Donors were grouped by their self-reported clinical history. Each recovered donor of Cohort 3 presented with two negative PCRs, clearance, or symptom resolution. In the source study's methods: By means of reference gene primer amplification, nucleated cell counts were estimated. Libraries were prepared by immunoSEQ multiplex PCR; TCRdb keeps only in-frame clonotypes and omits some of them. V, J and clone size are taken as reported in that table, and D and trimming were inferred from the DNA itself. The repertoire includes over 150,000 clones, 88% of them detected once, and roughly 9% sits in the top ten. V lost 0 bases and J lost 6; bases outside the gene matches: 15. The CDR3 covers 18 residues. The germline gives CDR1 LNHDA, CDR2 SQIVND (reference sequence).

The TCR originated in a woman aged 18-30 years who had recovered from COVID-19. The chain has TRBV19 and TRBJ1-1, with 8 bases fitting TRBD1. Material: PBMCs or T cells enriched from blood (not recorded which). The CDR3 bases are TGTGCCAGTAGTATAGATCTTTTCTCGGCAGGGGGCGATCCTGAAGCTTTCTTT. It translates to CASSIDLFSAGGDPEAFF.